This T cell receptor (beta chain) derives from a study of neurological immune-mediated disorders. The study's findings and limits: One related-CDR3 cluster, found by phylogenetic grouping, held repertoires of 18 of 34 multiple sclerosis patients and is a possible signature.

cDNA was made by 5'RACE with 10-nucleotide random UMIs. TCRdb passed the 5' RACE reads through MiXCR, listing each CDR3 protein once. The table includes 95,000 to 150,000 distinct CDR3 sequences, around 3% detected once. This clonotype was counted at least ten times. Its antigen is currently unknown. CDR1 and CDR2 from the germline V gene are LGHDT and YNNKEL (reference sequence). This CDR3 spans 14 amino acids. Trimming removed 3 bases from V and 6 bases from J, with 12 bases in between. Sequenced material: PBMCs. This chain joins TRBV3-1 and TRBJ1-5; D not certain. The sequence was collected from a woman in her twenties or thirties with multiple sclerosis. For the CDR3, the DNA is TGTGCCAGCAGCCATGATCCGGGGATTCAGCCCCAGCATTTT. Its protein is CASSHDPGIQPQHF.